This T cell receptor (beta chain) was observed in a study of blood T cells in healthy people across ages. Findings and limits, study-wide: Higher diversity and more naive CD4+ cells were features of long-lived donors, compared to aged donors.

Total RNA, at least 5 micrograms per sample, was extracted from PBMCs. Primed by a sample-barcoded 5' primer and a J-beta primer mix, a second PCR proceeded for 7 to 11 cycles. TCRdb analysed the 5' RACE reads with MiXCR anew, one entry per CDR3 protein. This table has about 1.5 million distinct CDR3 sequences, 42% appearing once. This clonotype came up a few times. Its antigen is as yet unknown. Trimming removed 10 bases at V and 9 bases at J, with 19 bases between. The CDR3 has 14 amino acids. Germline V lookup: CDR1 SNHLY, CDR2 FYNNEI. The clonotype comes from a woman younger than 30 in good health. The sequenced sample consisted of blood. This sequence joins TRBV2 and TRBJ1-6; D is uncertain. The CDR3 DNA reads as TGTGCCATTGGCGAGGGTTATGGAGGTTCACCCCTCCACTTT. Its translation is CAIGEGYGGSPLHF.